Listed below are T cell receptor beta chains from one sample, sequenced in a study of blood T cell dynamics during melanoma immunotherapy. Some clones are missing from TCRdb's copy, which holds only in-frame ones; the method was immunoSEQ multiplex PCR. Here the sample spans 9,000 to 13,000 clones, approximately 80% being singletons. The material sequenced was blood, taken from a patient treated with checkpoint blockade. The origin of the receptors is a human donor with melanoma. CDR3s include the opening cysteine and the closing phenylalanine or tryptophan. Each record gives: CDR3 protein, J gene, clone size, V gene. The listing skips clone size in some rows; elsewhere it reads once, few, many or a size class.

cdr3_aa: CASSRGQGVSGANVLTF; j_call: TRBJ2-6; clone_size: .; v_call: TRBV11-2
cdr3_aa: CSVAKVMNTEAFF; j_call: TRBJ1-1; clone_size: few; v_call: TRBV29-1
cdr3_aa: CSGDPGAGGELFF; j_call: TRBJ2-2; clone_size: .; v_call: TRBV29-1
cdr3_aa: CASSFQSPTEAFF; j_call: TRBJ1-1; clone_size: .; v_call: TRBV11-2
cdr3_aa: CASSLAEAGGEYF; j_call: TRBJ2-3; clone_size: .; v_call: TRBV7-9
cdr3_aa: CASSPRRAAGGQETQYF; j_call: TRBJ2-5; clone_size: .; v_call: TRBV5-4
cdr3_aa: CASSTERTGELFF; j_call: TRBJ2-2; clone_size: .; v_call: TRBV18
cdr3_aa: CASSVDRGPNQPQHF; j_call: TRBJ1-5; clone_size: .; v_call: TRBV6-1
cdr3_aa: CASSFIGAPENGYTF; j_call: TRBJ1-2; clone_size: .; v_call: TRBV5-1
cdr3_aa: CASSLARVGNSPLHF; j_call: TRBJ1-6; clone_size: .; v_call: TRBV5-1
cdr3_aa: CASSIVPGDSYEQYF; j_call: TRBJ2-7; clone_size: .; v_call: TRBV19
cdr3_aa: CAWSVTGDTQYF; j_call: TRBJ2-3; clone_size: .; v_call: TRBV30
cdr3_aa: CASSEKGVYGYTF; j_call: TRBJ1-2; clone_size: few; v_call: TRBV2
cdr3_aa: CASSSGLAGDEQYF; j_call: TRBJ2-7; clone_size: .; v_call: TRBV28
cdr3_aa: CSVGGVNRLNYGYTF; j_call: TRBJ1-2; clone_size: few; v_call: TRBV29-1
cdr3_aa: CASSEYFGTLYNEQFF; j_call: TRBJ2-1; clone_size: .; v_call: TRBV25-1
cdr3_aa: CASSYSMSQGTGYTF; j_call: TRBJ1-2; clone_size: .; v_call: TRBV6-6
cdr3_aa: CASSLSRTWSEAFF; j_call: TRBJ1-1; clone_size: .; v_call: TRBV19
cdr3_aa: CASSYRGYYSYNEQFF; j_call: TRBJ2-1; clone_size: .; v_call: TRBV6-5
cdr3_aa: CASSLTRLLGTGELFF; j_call: TRBJ2-2; clone_size: .; v_call: TRBV7-3
cdr3_aa: CATSRDRGQGEAFF; j_call: TRBJ1-1; clone_size: few; v_call: TRBV15
cdr3_aa: CASSGHENEQFF; j_call: TRBJ2-1; clone_size: once; v_call: TRBV11-1
cdr3_aa: CASSSDSPGTEAFF; j_call: TRBJ1-1; clone_size: .; v_call: TRBV6-6
cdr3_aa: CASSLVDASGRADTQYF; j_call: TRBJ2-3; clone_size: .; v_call: TRBV7-2
cdr3_aa: CASRGLAGETQYF; j_call: TRBJ2-5; clone_size: .; v_call: TRBV5-4
cdr3_aa: CASRLGPAKNIQYF; j_call: TRBJ2-4; clone_size: .; v_call: TRBV6-5
cdr3_aa: CASSRRFSTNEKLFF; j_call: TRBJ1-4; clone_size: .; v_call: TRBV6-5
cdr3_aa: CATSPREMNTEAFF; j_call: TRBJ1-1; clone_size: .; v_call: TRBV10-3
cdr3_aa: CASRRGEGPNTEAFF; j_call: TRBJ1-1; clone_size: .; v_call: TRBV6-1